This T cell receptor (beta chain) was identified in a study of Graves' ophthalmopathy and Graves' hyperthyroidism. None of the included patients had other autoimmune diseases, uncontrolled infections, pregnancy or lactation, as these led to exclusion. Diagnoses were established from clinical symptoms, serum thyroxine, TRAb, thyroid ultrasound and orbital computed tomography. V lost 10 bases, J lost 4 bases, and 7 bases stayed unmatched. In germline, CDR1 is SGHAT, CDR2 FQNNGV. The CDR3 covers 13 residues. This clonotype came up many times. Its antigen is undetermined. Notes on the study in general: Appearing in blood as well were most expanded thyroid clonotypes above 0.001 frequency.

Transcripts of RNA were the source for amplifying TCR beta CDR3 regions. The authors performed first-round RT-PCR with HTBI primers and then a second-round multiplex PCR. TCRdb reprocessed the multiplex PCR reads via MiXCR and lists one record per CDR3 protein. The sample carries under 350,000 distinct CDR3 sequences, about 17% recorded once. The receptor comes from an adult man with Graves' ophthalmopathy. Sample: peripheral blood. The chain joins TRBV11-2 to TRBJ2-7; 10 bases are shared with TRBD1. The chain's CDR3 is CATGQGSVYEQYF. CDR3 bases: TGTGCCACGGGACAGGGGAGTGTTTACGAGCAGTACTTC.